The clone carrying this T cell receptor beta chain is a singleton in its sample. In germline, CDR1 is SGDLS, CDR2 YYNGEE. Trimming took 2 bases from V and 0 from J; bases not matched to a gene: 7. The CDR3 sequence is 17 residues long. Repertoires were generated with immunoSEQ multiplex PCR, while TCRdb's copy carries only in-frame clones and drops some. The sample lists about 83,000 clones; 85% to 90% were seen once. The entry originates in a study of blood T cell repertoires in COVID-19. The sequenced sample consisted of peripheral blood. The chain uses TRBV9 and TRBJ1-3; 8 bases agree with TRBD1. The source is a man aged 80 or over with active or convalescent COVID-19. The CDR3 reads CASSVGTGPFSGNTIYF. The CDR3 bases are TGTGCCAGCAGCGTCGGGACAGGCCCTTTCTCTGGAAACACCATATATTTT.